A single sample is the source of the 20 T cell receptor beta chains below, sequenced in a study of T cell changes during pregnancy in multiple sclerosis (dated by TCRdb to the late 2010s). Library construction relied on the immunoSEQ multiplex PCR assay. Drawn from immuneACCESS, this table holds only the in-frame rearrangements with V and J called that TCRdb kept. Clones are partly lost; checked studies trace under half to an unresolved V gene and leave the rest unexplained. The sample table records some 71,000 clones; 91% of these occur just once. Almost 0.3% of the sample is held by the ten biggest clonotypes. Sequencing used CD4+ T cells from peripheral blood mononuclear cells, obtained in the third trimester of pregnancy. The receptors stem from a female donor in good health, enrolled as a control in a pregnancy study.

The rearrangement uses TRBV25-1 and TRBJ2-5; the D gene is possibly TRBD1 (6 bases). Judging by the DNA end, TRBJ2-7 fits better; the J call may be wrong. The germline V gene has CDR1 MGHDK and CDR2 SYGVNS. There are 13 residues in the CDR3. The DNA for the CDR3 is TGTGCCAGCAGTGAGAACAGGGTTGTCGAGCAGTACTTC. It codes for CASSENRVVEQYF.

The chain has TRBV5-6 and TRBJ2-5, with TRBD2 as a possible D gene (7 bases). Deletions cut 2 bases from V and 2 bases from J, with 10 bases between. CDR3 size: 14 residues. Germline assignment: CDR1 SGHDT and CDR2 YYEEEE. DNA for the CDR3: TGTGCCAGCAGCTTCGCGGGGGCACAAGAGACCCAGTACTTC. Amino acids: CASSFAGAQETQYF.

This chain links TRBV27 with TRBJ2-7; no clear D. Germline V gene sequence: CDR1 MNHEY, CDR2 SMNVEV (reference sequence). V lost 3 bases, J lost 0 bases, and 12 bases lay in between. The CDR3 is 15 residues long. CDR3 protein: CASSFTPRSSYEQYF. CDR3 nucleotides: TGTGCCAGCAGTTTTACCCCGCGGAGCTCCTACGAGCAGTACTTC.

This clone was seen a single time. The V and J genes are TRBV4-3 and TRBJ2-3; 9 nucleotides agree with TRBD1. V was pared by 4 bases and J by 6 bases, with 11 bases of the junction left unmatched. Germline V gene data show CDR1 as LGHNA and CDR2 as YSLEER. CDR3 length equals 16 residues. The CDR3 spells CASSRNGGQGMDTQYF. CDR3 bases: TGCGCCAGCAGCCGAAACGGCGGACAGGGGATGGATACGCAGTATTTT.

This sequence joins TRBV5-1 and TRBJ1-1; perhaps TRBD1 as D (6 bases). The CDR3 is 13 residues long. CDR1 is SGHRS, CDR2 YFSETQ, per germline. The V end lost 6 bases, the J end lost 2 bases, and 11 bases lay between the germline ends. The CDR3 loop reads CASIGQTNTEAFF. The CDR3 bases are TGCGCCAGCATTGGACAGACAAACACTGAAGCTTTCTTT.

The V and J genes are TRBV2 and TRBJ1-5, with D possibly matching TRBD1 (6 bases). CDR3 length: 15 residues. Deletions cut 4 bases from V and 5 bases from J, with 15 bases between. Germline CDR1 is SNHLY and CDR2 is FYNNEI. CDR3 DNA sequence: TGTGCCAGCAGTGTTGGCTTGGGGGCGCATCAGCCCCAGCATTTT. It specifies CASSVGLGAHQPQHF.

The genes are TRBV19 and TRBJ2-5, with 8 bases fitting TRBD2. This CDR3 is 13 amino acids long. CDR1 is LNHDA and CDR2 is SQIVND in the germline V gene (reference sequence). V shed 6 bases and J 3 bases; nucleotides not matched to a gene: 3. CDR3 DNA: TGTGCCAGTAGGGGCGGGGGGAAAGAGACCCAGTACTTC. This encodes CASRGGGKETQYF.

CDR3 sequence (DNA): TGTGCCAGCAGTGTAACCGTTGGGGCAGGGAAGCATGGCTACACCTTC. Its protein is CASSVTVGAGKHGYTF. The V and J genes are TRBV6-1 and TRBJ1-2, with D possibly being TRBD1 (5 bases). In germline, CDR1 is MNHNS, CDR2 SASEGT. Trimming stripped 4 bases from V and 6 bases from J, with 21 bases between. This CDR3 comprises 16 residues.

The chain uses TRBV7-8 and TRBJ2-1; 12 nucleotides agree with TRBD2. CDR1 is SGHVS, CDR2 FQNEAQ, per germline. V was pared by 3 bases and J by 4 bases, with 7 bases of the junction left unmatched. The CDR3 covers 17 residues. The CDR3 bases are TGTGCCAGCAGCTTGACCGGGACTAGCGGGTTGTACAATGAGCAGTTCTTC. This gives the protein CASSLTGTSGLYNEQFF.

This chain uses TRBV11-3 with TRBJ2-3; 7 bases align to TRBD2. Germline-derived CDR1 and CDR2 are SGHNT and YENEEA. The CDR3 length is 17 residues. V was pared by 0 bases and J by 0 bases, with 6 bases of the junction left unmatched. CDR3 loop: CASSLEASGHSTDTQYF. CDR3 coding DNA: TGTGCCAGCAGCTTAGAGGCTAGCGGCCATAGCACAGATACGCAGTATTTT.

The chain joins TRBV11-3 to TRBJ2-2; a possible D gene is TRBD2 (5 bases). Germline V gene sequence: CDR1 SGHNT, CDR2 YENEEA. This CDR3 region has 14 residues. Trimming left V 5 bases short and J 5 bases short, with 12 bases between. CDR3 DNA: TGTGCCAGCAGCCCCCTCTCGGGAACCGGGGAGCTGTTTTTT. Its translation: CASSPLSGTGELFF.

V usage is TRBV10-3 and J usage is TRBJ2-5; 10 bases are shared with TRBD1. The trim removed 4 bases at V and 5 bases at J, leaving 1 base unmatched. In germline, CDR1 is ENHRY, CDR2 SYGVKD. CDR3 length: 13 amino acids. The CDR3 protein is CAISADRGETQYF. The CDR3 DNA follows: TGTGCCATCAGTGCGGACAGGGGGGAGACCCAGTACTTC.

The chain uses TRBV6-5 and TRBJ1-1; D gene ambiguous. CDR1 and CDR2 (germline): MNHEY, SVGAGI. The CDR3 loop spans 15 amino acids. V lost 4 bases and J 0 bases, leaving 12 bases between the germline ends. The CDR3 sequence: CASSSGRFLNTEAFF. The CDR3 nucleotides are TGTGCCAGCAGTTCCGGCAGGTTTCTGAACACTGAAGCTTTCTTT.

This chain joins TRBV21-1 and TRBJ2-3; the table's D call of TRBD2 was not tested on the DNA. TRBV21-1 is a recognized pseudogene. The CDR3 spans 19 residues. DNA for the CDR3: TGTGCCAGCAGCCCCCCCTTTAGGAGGGGTATACAAAGCACAGATACGCAGTATTTT. This gives the protein CASSPPFRRGIQSTDTQYF.

The genes are TRBV7-6 and TRBJ1-1, with TRBD1 identical over 10 bases. Looked up from germline, CDR1 is SGHVS and CDR2 is FNYEAQ. The CDR3 has 19 amino acids. The V gene end was trimmed by 2 bases and the J gene end by 2 bases; junction bases not matched to a gene: 14. The CDR3: CASSLSSANRDRGNTEAFF. The CDR3 nucleotides are TGTGCCAGCAGCTTATCGTCTGCCAACCGGGACAGGGGCAACACTGAAGCTTTCTTT.

This clone occurred once. The chain is built from TRBV5-1 and TRBJ2-3; 7 bases match TRBD1. Germline V gene lookup returns CDR1 SGHRS and CDR2 YFSETQ. V lost 4 bases, J lost 1 base, and 6 bases stayed unmatched. This CDR3 region has 15 residues. The CDR3 coding sequence is TGCGCCAGCAGCAGGGCCGGGACAGGCACAGATACGCAGTATTTT. Protein: CASSRAGTGTDTQYF.

The chain recombines TRBV4-2 with TRBJ1-1; D is possibly TRBD1 (5 bases). The CDR3 has 14 amino acids. CDR1 LGHNA and CDR2 YNFKEQ come from the germline V gene. V was clipped by 2 bases and J by 1 base, with 8 bases between them. CDR3 nucleotide sequence: TGTGCCAGCAGCCAACCTGACAGGAACACTGAAGCTTTCTTT. Translating it yields CASSQPDRNTEAFF.

This sequence joins TRBV5-1 and TRBJ2-1; 7 bases fit TRBD1. Trimming at V came to 4 bases and at J to 2 bases, leaving 6 bases not matched to a gene. CDR3 length: 15 residues. Germline CDR1 SGHRS, CDR2 YFSETQ. Here the CDR3 reads CASSRRDRAYNEQFF. CDR3 DNA: TGCGCCAGCAGCCGCCGGGACAGAGCCTACAATGAGCAGTTCTTC.

The rearrangement joins TRBV30 to TRBJ2-7, with TRBD2 matching over 8 bases. Looked up from germline, CDR1 is GTSNPN and CDR2 is SVGIG (reference sequence). The CDR3 runs 14 residues. J gave up 3 bases and V 2 bases, and 6 bases lay outside the gene matches. CDR3 sequence reads: CAWSMGTRSYEQYF. Written as DNA, the CDR3 is TGTGCCTGGAGTATGGGGACTAGGAGCTACGAGCAGTACTTC.

J is TRBJ2-5 and V is TRBV2; 12 bases are a match to TRBD2. Unmatched junction bases numbered 3, after V lost 6 bases and J lost 1 base. The CDR3 consists of 15 residues. The germline CDR1 and CDR2 sequences are SNHLY and FYNNEI. The CDR3 here is CASRWTSGAQETQYF. Here the CDR3 DNA reads TGTGCCAGCAGGTGGACTAGCGGGGCCCAAGAGACCCAGTACTTC.